This TCR beta chain was sequenced during a study of brain T cells in children with intractable seizures. General study results and limits: Pre- and post-surgery blood differed in depth, so pre-surgery absences may be undersampling. HCMV serostatus was not known, and viral specificity came from CDR3 similarity only.

In the case of this clone: Its antigen remains unknown.

Sequencing was limited to surgery cases with top T cell transcript signatures in brain tissue. Patients received at least one anti-epileptic drug before surgery. The assay was immunoSEQ multiplex PCR, and TCRdb's table has in-frame clones only and misses some. The sample shows 70,000 to 90,000 clones, just over 90% of them seen only once. Looked up from germline, CDR1 is LNHDA and CDR2 is SQIVND (reference sequence). The CDR3 covers 15 residues. Trimming cost V 7 bases and J 10 bases; bases outside gene matches: 12. The receptor was derived from a boy in the first two years of life with tuberous sclerosis and intractable seizures. The rearrangement joins TRBV19 to TRBJ2-1, with TRBD2 matching over 11 bases. The sequencing used peripheral blood, collected at surgery. DNA for the CDR3: TGTGCCAGTATACCAGGGACTAGCGGAAGCGAGGAGCAGTTCTTC. Amino acid sequence: CASIPGTSGSEEQFF.